This TCR beta chain came from a study of vaccination effects on CD4 cells after COVID-19. Across the whole study: Everyone in the study got two shots of either the BNT162b2 or mRNA-1273 vaccine.

Viral peptide pool expansion of antigen-specific CD4+ T cells preceded sequencing in the ViraFEST assay. Culture proceeded for approximately nine days, and CD4+ T cells were then isolated. The study found no prior SARS-CoV-2 infection in the vaccine recipients, who tested negative for nucleocapsid antibodies. Sequencing used immunoSEQ multiplex PCR; TCRdb keeps in-frame clones, though not all of them. The table shows just under 75,000 clones, with 60% to 75% occurring only once. For this clone: Its target is not known.

Study-wide results and caveats: Marked contraction was observed in infection-induced and vaccine-induced clones late after vaccination.

Specimen: CD4+ T cells from PBMCs cultured with HCoV-NL63 spike peptides, collected before COVID-19 vaccination. This receptor was obtained from a human donor who received a COVID-19 vaccine.

This chain's CDR3 is CASRYRGSGNTIYF. The CDR3 nucleotides are TGTGCCAGTAGGTACAGAGGCTCTGGAAACACCATATATTTT. V is TRBV19 and J is TRBJ1-3; D is undetermined. V was shortened by 6 bases and J by 0 bases, with 9 bases between the two germline ends. Looked up from germline, CDR1 is LNHDA and CDR2 is SQIVND (reference sequence). CDR3 size: 14 residues.